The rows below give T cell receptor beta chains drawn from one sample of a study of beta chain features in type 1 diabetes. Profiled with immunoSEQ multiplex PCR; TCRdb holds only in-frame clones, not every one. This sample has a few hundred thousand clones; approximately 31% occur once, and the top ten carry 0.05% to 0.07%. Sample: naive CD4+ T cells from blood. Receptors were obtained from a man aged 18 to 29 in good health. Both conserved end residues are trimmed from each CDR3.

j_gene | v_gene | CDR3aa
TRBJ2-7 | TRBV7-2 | ASSLVGRGTYEQY
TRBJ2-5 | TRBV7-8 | AGYRLSQETQY
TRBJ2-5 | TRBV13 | ASSFITSGQETQY
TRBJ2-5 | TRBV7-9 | ASSTLGLEETQY
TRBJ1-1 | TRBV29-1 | SVYGPNTEAF
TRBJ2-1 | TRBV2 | ASSWTRDEQF
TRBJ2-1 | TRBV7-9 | ASSLAGVYNEQF
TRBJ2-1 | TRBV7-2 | ASSPRGPFSYNEQF
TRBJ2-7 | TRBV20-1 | SATRADEQY
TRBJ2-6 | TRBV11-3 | ASSSRPGSGSGANVLT
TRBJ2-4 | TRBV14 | ASSQVGGLDIQY
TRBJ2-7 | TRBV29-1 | SVVPSGSYEQY
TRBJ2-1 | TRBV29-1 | SVGSLAGYNEQF